These 25 T cell receptor beta chains originate from one sample sequenced in a study of shared clonotypes between healthy human individuals. Here immunoSEQ multiplex PCR was the method, and the copy in TCRdb shows in-frame clones only, minus some. This sample has over 2 million clones; just under 95% occur once, and the top ten carry approximately 0.4%. The sample consisted of naive CD4+ T cells from PBMCs. Sample subset: CD45RA+ positively selected. Every receptor here comes from a man between 18 and 35 years old in good health. Some clones in this sample may be carry-over from other donors' samples.

This chain uses TRBV7-3 with TRBJ2-3, with D unresolved. Trimming cost V 2 bases and J 2 bases, with 8 bases left between them. CDR3 length equals 14 residues. The germline gives CDR1 SGHTA, CDR2 FQGTGA. The CDR3 here is CASSLVRSTDTQYF. The CDR3 DNA sequence: TGTGCCAGCAGCTTAGTTAGGTCCACAGATACGCAGTATTTT. Drawing the rest from reference TRBV7-3 and TRBJ2-3, the complete variable domain is GAGVSQTPSNKVTEKGKYVELRCDPISGHTALYWYRQSLGQGPEFLIYFQGTGAADDSGLPNDRFFAVRPEGSVSTLKIQRTERGDSAVYLCASSLVRSTDTQYFGPGTRLTVL.

This clone has a single count. The chain joins TRBV5-1 to TRBJ2-4; a weak D match, TRBD2 (7 bases). The germline CDR1 and CDR2 sequences are SGHRS and YFSETQ. Trimming removed 0 bases at V and 9 bases at J, with 19 bases between. This CDR3 spans 16 amino acids. DNA for the CDR3: TGCGCCAGCAGCTTGGGTGGTGAACTGGGAGGGGGCATTCAGTACTTC. Encoded protein: CASSLGGELGGGIQYF.

Turning to this clone: At the DNA level, this CDR3 is encoded by other sequences in the same sample as well. The chain is built from TRBV6-1 and TRBJ1-2; possibly TRBD1 for D (6 bases). CDR3 length: 12 amino acids. Germline V gene sequence: CDR1 MNHNS, CDR2 SASEGT. Trimming shortened V by 5 bases and J by 4 bases, and 8 bases separated the two germline ends. CDR3 sequence reads: CASSLDSYGYTF. The CDR3 nucleotides are TGTGCCAGCAGTTTGGACAGCTATGGCTACACCTTC.

The chain links TRBV5-1 to TRBJ2-2; 8 nucleotides match TRBD1. The CDR3 consists of 16 residues. V was pared by 3 bases and J by 5 bases, with 9 bases of the junction left unmatched. Germline lookup yields CDR1 SGHRS and CDR2 YFSETQ. This CDR3 reads CASSSSDRGQTGELFF. CDR3 DNA: TGCGCCAGCAGCTCTTCCGACAGGGGTCAAACCGGGGAGCTGTTTTTT.

CDR3 nucleotides: TGTGCCAGCAGTCCGACAGGGGGCGTCACTGAAGCTTTCTTT. This sequence encodes CASSPTGGVTEAFF. V is TRBV7-2 and J is TRBJ1-1; TRBD1 matches at 10 bases. From germline, CDR1 is SGHTA and CDR2 FQGNSA. V lost 6 bases, J lost 4 bases, and 5 bases stayed unmatched. The CDR3 loop spans 14 amino acids.

Turning to this clone: Other nucleotide sequences in the sample specify the same CDR3. The chain employs TRBV19 and TRBJ1-1; D unresolved. CDR1 and CDR2 (germline): LNHDA, SQIVND (reference sequence). This CDR3 has 12 amino acids. V was pared by 3 bases and J by 3 bases, with 5 bases between. The DNA for the CDR3 is TGTGCCAGTAGTATCGAAGACACTGAAGCTTTCTTT. It codes for CASSIEDTEAFF.

The chain uses TRBV14 and TRBJ2-4; 12 nucleotides align to TRBD2. V was pared by 1 base and J by 2 bases, with 3 bases of the junction left unmatched. The V gene's germline CDR1 is SGHDN and CDR2 FVKESK. The CDR3 runs 17 residues. CDR3 sequence (DNA): TGTGCCAGCAGCCAAGGGGGACTAGCGGGTTCCAAAAACATTCAGTACTTC. It encodes CASSQGGLAGSKNIQYF.

V usage is TRBV28 and J usage is TRBJ1-5, with 9 bases identical to TRBD1. The ends lost 7 bases at V and 4 bases at J; junction bases unmatched: 14. CDR3 length: 17 residues. The germline V gene encodes CDR1 MDHEN and CDR2 SYDVKM. DNA of the CDR3: TGTGCCAGCATCTCCGGGACAGGGTCTGTTGGGAATCAGCCCCAGCATTTT. Translating gives CASISGTGSVGNQPQHF.

J is TRBJ2-3 and V is TRBV4-3; 8 bases are shared with TRBD2. The CDR3 loop spans 13 amino acids. J gave up 2 bases and V 11 bases, and 6 bases lay outside the gene matches. The germline gives CDR1 LGHNA, CDR2 YSLEER. The CDR3 protein is CAAGGPYTDTQYF. The DNA of the CDR3 is TGCGCCGCGGGGGGACCTTACACAGATACGCAGTATTTT.

In DNA, the CDR3 is TGTGCCAGCAGCTTAGGAGCGGGAGAGTTCCACAATGAGCAGTTCTTC. Encoded protein: CASSLGAGEFHNEQFF. The V and J genes are TRBV11-3 and TRBJ2-1, with 8 bases fitting TRBD2. The CDR3 is 16 residues long. The germline gives CDR1 SGHNT, CDR2 YENEEA. The V and J ends lost 1 base and 5 bases, in that order; junction bases with no gene match: 7.

J is TRBJ2-7 and V is TRBV7-6; TRBD1 agrees at 9 bases. The trim removed 5 bases at V and 6 bases at J, leaving 8 bases unmatched. The CDR3 consists of 14 residues. The germline CDR1 and CDR2 sequences are SGHVS and FNYEAQ. CDR3 residues: CASSLGQGLSEQYF. CDR3 in DNA: TGTGCCAGCAGCCTCGGACAGGGGTTAAGCGAGCAGTACTTC.

This clone is a singleton in its sample. The rearrangement links TRBV6-1 to TRBJ2-3; tentatively, D is TRBD2 (6 bases). The V gene's germline CDR1 is MNHNS and CDR2 SASEGT. This CDR3 is 13 amino acids long. V was trimmed by 8 bases and J by 2 bases, leaving 11 bases between them. The chain's CDR3 is CASPAGTTDTQYF. The CDR3 DNA is TGTGCCAGCCCCGCGGGGACCACAGATACGCAGTATTTT.

The table lists this clone with a count of one. This chain joins TRBV25-1 and TRBJ1-3; D remains unclear. Trimming stripped 7 bases from V and 3 bases from J, with 10 bases between. The CDR3 loop spans 13 amino acids. CDR1 is MGHDK, CDR2 SYGVNS, per germline. CDR3 bases: TGTGCCAGCACCCCTGCCGGTGGAAACACCATATATTTT. Its protein is CASTPAGGNTIYF.

This rearrangement joins TRBV2 to TRBJ2-7; TRBD2 matches 11 bases. From germline, CDR1 is SNHLY and CDR2 FYNNEI. The J segment lost 7 bases and the V segment lost 6 bases, leaving 14 bases of the junction unmatched. The CDR3 runs to 16 residues. CDR3 in DNA: TGTGCCAGCAGCCGAGACCCACTAGCGGGAGAAGATGAGCAGTACTTC. Amino acid sequence: CASSRDPLAGEDEQYF.

This sequence joins TRBV7-9 and TRBJ2-7; 11 bases align to TRBD2. The germline gives CDR1 SEHNR, CDR2 FQNEAQ (reference sequence). The J segment lost 3 bases and the V segment lost 7 bases, leaving 8 bases of the junction unmatched. This CDR3 comprises 15 residues. The CDR3 DNA is TGTGCCAGCATCCAGACTAGCGGGGCGTACTACGAGCAGTACTTC. Protein product: CASIQTSGAYYEQYF.

J is TRBJ2-7 and V is TRBV11-2; 11 bases line up with TRBD1. V shed 5 bases, J shed 2 bases, and the junction held 5 bases outside the gene matches. CDR3 size: 15 residues. CDR1 is SGHAT, CDR2 FQNNGV, per germline. CDR3 bases: TGTGCCAGCAGCCCGGGGACAGGGGGGACCTACGAGCAGTACTTC. Encoded protein: CASSPGTGGTYEQYF.

The genes are TRBV2 and TRBJ1-1; D is unresolved. The CDR3 has 13 residues. CDR1 is SNHLY and CDR2 is FYNNEI in the germline V gene. V was cut by 7 bases and J by 0 bases, with 9 bases left in between. Here the CDR3 reads CASIGYMNTEAFF. Written as DNA, the CDR3 is TGTGCCAGCATCGGATATATGAACACTGAAGCTTTCTTT.

This clone has only one observation. The chain employs TRBV28 and TRBJ1-5; 8 bases map to TRBD1. V trimming: 5 bases; J trimming: 5 bases; junction bases outside the gene matches: 5. The CDR3 has 14 residues. Germline lookup yields CDR1 MDHEN and CDR2 SYDVKM. The CDR3 coding sequence is TGTGCCAGCAGTAGCGACAGGGGAGATCAGCCCCAGCATTTT. Amino acids: CASSSDRGDQPQHF.

The genes are TRBV7-2 and TRBJ1-2, with no clear D. Germline lookup yields CDR1 SGHTA and CDR2 FQGNSA. V lost 5 bases, J lost 5 bases, and 15 bases lay in between. The CDR3 totals 14 residues. The CDR3 reads CASSREPGMYGYTF. The CDR3 DNA reads TGTGCCAGCAGCAGAGAGCCTGGGATGTATGGCTACACCTTC. Variable domain in full (rest from reference TRBV7-2 and TRBJ1-2): GAGVSQSPSNKVTEKGKDVELRCDPISGHTALYWYRQSLGQGLEFLIYFQGNSAPDKSGLPSDRFSAERTGGSVSTLTIQRTQQEDSAVYLCASSREPGMYGYTFGSGTRLTVV.

The DNA for the CDR3 is TGTGCCAGCAGGGCAGGGCCGAACACTGAAGCTTTCTTT. Translation gives CASRAGPNTEAFF. The chain joins TRBV2 to TRBJ1-1; maybe TRBD1 (5 bases). Trimming took off 6 bases at V and 1 base at J, with 9 bases between the two ends. CDR1 is SNHLY, CDR2 FYNNEI, per germline. The CDR3 extends over 13 amino acids. Filled out from reference TRBV2 and TRBJ1-1, the complete variable domain reads EPEVTQTPSHQVTQMGQEVILRCVPISNHLYFYWYRQILGQKVEFLVSFYNNEISEKSEIFDDQFSVERPDGSNFTLKIRSTKLEDSAMYFCASRAGPNTEAFFGQGTRLTVV.

The chain couples TRBV11-2 to TRBJ2-1; D possibly corresponds to TRBD2 (5 bases). The germline gives CDR1 SGHAT, CDR2 FQNNGV. Trimming removed 0 bases at V and 12 bases at J, with 9 bases between. The CDR3 consists of 12 residues. DNA for the CDR3: TGTGCCAGCAGCTTAGACGGGGATGGGCAGTTCTTC. Residues: CASSLDGDGQFF.

This clone is a singleton in its sample. At one of its ends the junction is not consistent with the germline gene, which may arise from a read error. The chain couples TRBV4-2 to TRBJ2-5; D might be TRBD1 or TRBD2, each matching 5 bases. CDR3 length equals 15 residues. Germline V CDR1 and CDR2: LGHNA, YNFKEQ. CDR3 sequence (DNA): TGTGCCAGCAGCCAAGATAGGGGACCACAAGGGACCCAGTACTTC. It translates to CASSQDRGPQGTQYF.

This chain joins TRBV25-1 and TRBJ1-1, with D maybe TRBD1 (6 bases). The length of the CDR3 is 15 residues. CDR1 is MGHDK, CDR2 SYGVNS, per germline. V lost 5 bases to trimming and J lost 1 base, with 14 bases between them. The chain's CDR3 is CASSHRDTKNTEAFF. CDR3 DNA: TGTGCCAGCAGTCACCGGGACACCAAGAACACTGAAGCTTTCTTT.

The J gene is TRBJ1-4, the V gene TRBV4-2; 9 bases map to TRBD1. J lost 7 bases, V lost 4 bases, and 19 bases had no gene match. Germline CDR1 LGHNA, CDR2 YNFKEQ. This CDR3 contains 19 residues. Here the CDR3 reads CASSLDGAPTGGEGEKLFF. CDR3 nucleotides: TGTGCCAGCAGCCTGGATGGGGCCCCAACAGGGGGCGAGGGTGAAAAACTGTTTTTT.

The chain uses TRBV6-1 and TRBJ2-7, with unresolved D. Trimming left V 1 base short and J 3 bases short, with 13 bases between. The CDR3 consists of 15 residues. CDR1 and CDR2 from the germline V gene are MNHNS and SASEGT. CDR3 nucleotides: TGTGCCAGCAGTGAAGGAGGTGTATTGGGCTACGAGCAGTACTTC. It codes for CASSEGGVLGYEQYF.